What follows are 20 T cell receptor beta chains derived from one specimen sequenced in a study of metastatic and nonmetastatic thyroid tumors. No treatment of any kind had been given to any patient before thyroid surgery. TCRdb used MiXCR to call clones anew from the PCR reads. The sample holds nearly 25,000 clones, roughly 24% seen once. Sequenced sample: blood. These receptor sequences come from a male donor with papillary thyroid cancer or a benign thyroid nodule (not recorded which). Some clones in this sample may be carry-over from other donors' samples.

This clone was counted many times. V is TRBV7-2 and J is TRBJ2-1; no definite D call. Germline V CDR1 and CDR2: SGHTA, FQGNSA. The germline V and J ends were trimmed by 6 bases and 6 bases, with 9 bases remaining between them. The CDR3 has 12 residues. The CDR3 bases are TGTGCCAGCAGGTCGATGGGCAATGAGCAGTTCTTC. Its protein is CASRSMGNEQFF.

Relative to its sample, this clone is medium-sized. The chain has TRBV5-1 and TRBJ1-1, with a weak D call TRBD1 (5 bases). The CDR3 runs to 13 residues. CDR1 is SGHRS, CDR2 YFSETQ, per germline. The V gene lost 3 bases and the J gene lost 8 bases, with 14 bases spanning the gap. CDR3 nucleotide sequence: TGCGCCAGCAGCTCTGTGGGGGGGGTAGAAGCTTTCTTT. It encodes CASSSVGGVEAFF.

Many counts were recorded for this clone. The gene calls are TRBV18 and TRBJ2-3, with D perhaps TRBD1 or TRBD2 (5 bases each). The CDR3 extends over 14 amino acids. Deletions cut 1 base from V and 8 bases from J, with 13 bases between. CDR1 and CDR2 from the germline V gene are KGHSH and LQKENI. The CDR3 region has the DNA TGTGCCAGCTCACCACGGGGGACCGGAGGTACGCAGTATTTT. This codes for CASSPRGTGGTQYF.

This clone was seen at least ten times. This chain joins TRBV24-1 and TRBJ2-2, with 9 bases matching TRBD1. There are 15 residues in the CDR3. Germline V gives CDR1 KGHDR, CDR2 SFDVKD. Trimming removed 10 bases from V and 4 bases from J; junction bases left unmatched: 9. CDR3 loop: CATTGTGFSTGELFF. The CDR3 coding sequence is TGTGCCACTACCGGGACAGGGTTCAGCACCGGGGAGCTGTTTTTT.

This clone was detected many times. A read error may explain this, as a much larger clone is one base away. V gene TRBV5-1 combines with J gene TRBJ2-5; D may be TRBD1 (6 bases). Germline lookup yields CDR1 SGHRS and CDR2 YFSETQ. This CDR3 comprises 14 residues. The CDR3 sequence: CASGLSGVAETQYF. CDR3 DNA sequence: TGCGCCAGCGGCTTGTCAGGGGTGGCAGAGACCCAGTACTTC.

A note on this clone: Without the conserved terminal phenylalanine or tryptophan, this CDR3 likely stems from a read error. V is TRBV7-6 and J is TRBJ2-5; TRBD1 is a possible D gene (5 bases). This CDR3 comprises 13 residues. The germline CDR1 and CDR2 sequences are SGHVS and FNYEAQ. Trimming cost V 3 bases and J 1 base, with 6 bases left between them. CDR3 sequence: CASSFTGQETQYS. The DNA of the CDR3 is TGTGCCAGCAGCTTTACAGGCCAAGAGACCCAGTACTCC.

In this sample, this clone turned up many times. The chain combines TRBV29-1 with TRBJ1-1; 10 positions match TRBD1. Trimming at V came to 4 bases and at J to 2 bases, leaving 13 bases not matched to a gene. The CDR3 consists of 17 residues. The germline CDR1 and CDR2 sequences are SQVTM and ANQGSEA. The CDR3, as DNA: TGCAGCGTTGTAACGACGGGACAGGGGTACGGAAACACTGAAGCTTTCTTT. Translated, it gives CSVVTTGQGYGNTEAFF.

This clone was seen at least ten times. Different DNA sequences within this sample yield the same CDR3. This rearrangement joins TRBV9 to TRBJ2-7; D is uncertain. CDR3 length: 14 residues. The ends were cut back, 5 bases at V and 5 bases at J, with 17 bases in the middle. Looked up from germline, CDR1 is SGDLS and CDR2 is YYNGEE. The CDR3 DNA sequence: TGTGCCAGCAGTGACCCGGGCCGAACCGACGAGCAGTACTTC. This translates into CASSDPGRTDEQYF.

This rearrangement joins TRBV7-3 to TRBJ2-1; TRBD2 agrees at 11 bases. Unmatched junction bases numbered 10, after V lost 5 bases and J lost 4 bases. From germline, CDR1 is SGHTA and CDR2 FQGTGA. There are 17 residues in the CDR3. This chain's CDR3 is CASSANSGTSGYNEQFF. The DNA of the CDR3 is TGTGCCAGCAGCGCCAACAGCGGGACTAGCGGTTACAATGAGCAGTTCTTC.

Details on this clone: A clone one base away is much larger, so this may be a read error. The V call is TRBV5-4, the J call TRBJ2-7; 8 positions agree with TRBD1. The V gene end was trimmed by 0 bases and the J gene end by 3 bases; junction bases not matched to a gene: 8. This CDR3 contains 16 residues. Germline CDR1 SGHNT, CDR2 YYREEE (reference sequence). In nucleotides, the CDR3 is TGTGCCAGCAGCTTGGGGTGGACAGGGTATTTCTACGAGCAGTACTTC. Translated, it gives CASSLGWTGYFYEQYF.

This clone was recorded at least ten times. This chain uses TRBV11-2 with TRBJ2-5, with D maybe TRBD2 (5 bases). V was clipped by 0 bases and J by 7 bases, with 15 bases between them. The CDR3 is 15 residues long. Germline assignment: CDR1 SGHAT and CDR2 FQNNGV. The CDR3 bases are TGTGCCAGCAGCTTAGATCCAGGTCGGACTGGGACCCAGTACTTC. It translates to CASSLDPGRTGTQYF. The full variable domain, in which reference TRBV11-2 and TRBJ2-5 provide the parts outside the CDR3, is EAGVAQSPRYKIIEKRQSVAFWCNPISGHATLYWYQQILGQGPKLLIQFQNNGVVDDSQLPKDRFSAERLKGVDSTLKIQPAKLEDSAVYLCASSLDPGRTGTQYFGPGTRLLVL.

This rearrangement joins TRBV30 to TRBJ1-5, with TRBD1 matching 7 bases. CDR3 length: 16 residues. The germline V gene has CDR1 GTSNPN and CDR2 SVGIG (reference sequence). The V segment lost 3 bases and the J segment 4 bases; nucleotides outside the gene matches: 12. The CDR3 here is CAWSPPAGGKNQPQHF. CDR3 coding DNA: TGTGCCTGGAGCCCTCCCGCAGGGGGTAAGAATCAGCCCCAGCATTTT.

On this clone: Because it lacks the conserved phenylalanine or tryptophan at the end, this CDR3 is likely a read error. CDR3 amino acids: CASSLYGELFL. DNA of the CDR3: TGTGCCAGCAGCCTCTACGGGGAGCTGTTTTTA. This chain links TRBV12-3 or TRBV12-4 with TRBJ2-2; D unresolved. The CDR3 loop spans 11 amino acids. The V gene lost 6 bases and the J gene lost 7 bases, with 6 bases spanning the gap.

This clone was picked up many times. The J gene is TRBJ2-1, the V gene TRBV24-1; D ambiguous. From germline, CDR1 is KGHDR and CDR2 SFDVKD. The CDR3 runs 12 residues. The V gene lost 8 bases and the J gene lost 10 bases, with 14 bases spanning the gap. CDR3 sequence (DNA): TGTGCCACCAAGGAATACCATGCGGAGCAGTTCTTC. As protein: CATKEYHAEQFF.

Turning to this clone: At one boundary the junction diverges from the germline segment, which might be a read error. The CDR3 reads CASMPTPGTTNTEGFF. CDR3 coding DNA: TGTGCCAGCATGCCAACCCCCGGGACAACTAACACTGAAGGTTTCTTT. The chain joins TRBV6-1 to TRBJ1-1; tentatively, D is TRBD1 (6 bases). This CDR3 comprises 16 residues. Germline V gives CDR1 MNHNS, CDR2 SASEGT.

Ten or more counts support this clone. The chain is built from TRBV10-3 and TRBJ2-3, with TRBD2 matching over 7 bases. Germline V gene lookup returns CDR1 ENHRY and CDR2 SYGVKD. After removal of 3 bases from V and 1 base from J, the junction contained 7 bases not matched to a gene. The CDR3 has 16 amino acids. CDR3 DNA: TGTGCCATCAGTGACGGGCTAGCGGTTCGCACAGATACGCAGTATTTT. It codes for CAISDGLAVRTDTQYF.

As regards this clone: This likely comes from a read error, as the CDR3 has no conserved phenylalanine or tryptophan at its end. The chain recombines TRBV11-2 with TRBJ2-1, with 14 bases lining up with TRBD2. Germline CDR1 reads SGHAT; CDR2 reads FQNNGV. This CDR3 contains 15 residues. The CDR3 sequence: CACSPGLAGANAQFY. CDR3 nucleotide sequence: TGTGCCTGCAGCCCGGGACTAGCGGGAGCGAATGCGCAGTTCTAC.

This clone is deemed medium-sized. V is TRBV20-1 and J is TRBJ2-7, with 9 bases lining up with TRBD2. This CDR3 has 13 amino acids. V lost 3 bases to trimming and J lost 5 bases; unmatched junction nucleotides: 5. Germline CDR1 reads DFQATT; CDR2 reads SNEGSKA (reference sequence). CDR3: CSASASGTDEQYF. CDR3 bases: TGCAGTGCTAGCGCTAGCGGGACGGACGAGCAGTACTTC.

This clone has at least ten counts. The gene calls are TRBV30 and TRBJ1-2, with TRBD1 identical over 8 bases. V lost 1 base to trimming and J lost 6 bases; unmatched junction nucleotides: 16. CDR1 and CDR2 from the germline V gene are GTSNPN and SVGIG (reference sequence). CDR3 length equals 17 residues. The CDR3 sequence: CAWSGLVVGQGVDGYTF. The CDR3 DNA follows: TGTGCCTGGAGTGGGCTTGTAGTAGGACAGGGAGTCGATGGCTACACCTTC. Variable domain in full (rest from reference TRBV30 and TRBJ1-2): SQTIHQWPATLVQPVGSPLSLECTVEGTSNPNLYWYRQAAGRGLQLLFYSVGIGQISSEVPQNLSASRPQDRQFILSSKKLLLSDSGFYLCAWSGLVVGQGVDGYTFGSGTRLTVV.

A few counts support this clone. V usage is TRBV6-1 and J usage is TRBJ2-7, with D perhaps matching TRBD1 (6 bases). CDR3 length: 15 amino acids. V was trimmed by 5 bases and J by 0 bases, leaving 14 bases between them. Per the germline V gene, CDR1 is MNHNS and CDR2 is SASEGT. The CDR3 DNA is TGTGCCAGCAGTTCCCACCGGGACACCTCCTACGAGCAGTACTTC. Amino acid sequence: CASSSHRDTSYEQYF.